This entry is about one T cell receptor beta chain. These data belong to a study of blood T cell repertoires in COVID-19. The overall study: COVID-19 samples from acute and convalescent phases originated in the United States, Italy and Spain. Nucleic acid was either cDNA or gDNA, and it came from T cells, B-cell-depleted T cells, or PBMCs.

The CDR3 extends over 18 amino acids. Trimming took off 0 bases at V and 6 bases at J, with 22 bases between the two ends. Germline loops: CDR1 SGDLS, CDR2 YYNGEE. Per the original data handling: Counts of nucleated cells, estimated from reference gene primer amplification, were obtained. Here immunoSEQ multiplex PCR was the method, and the copy in TCRdb shows in-frame clones only, minus some. The D gene and trimming were derived from the DNA, and the V and J assignments and clone size from that table. The data contain about 100,000 clones, more than 65% of them singletons. This receptor was taken from a man between 65 and 79 years old with active or convalescent COVID-19. Source material: peripheral blood. The chain is built from TRBV9 and TRBJ2-1; possibly TRBD2 for D (5 bases). The CDR3 DNA follows: TGTGCCAGCAGCGTAGAAGTAGGCGGGTCCAAAGGTTTCAATGAGCAGTTCTTC. The encoded protein is CASSVEVGGSKGFNEQFF.